This passage covers 22 T cell receptor beta chains from one sample sequenced in a study of shared clonotypes between healthy human individuals. Naive CD8 populations comprised CD45RO-negative cells positively selected for CCR7, excluding terminally differentiated effector memory CD45RA+ cells. This table comes from immunoSEQ multiplex PCR, and its TCRdb copy is limited to in-frame clones, with some not included. Of about 1.9 million clones listed, around 93% were seen once; the top ten hold less than 2%. The sequencing input was naive CD8+ T cells from PBMCs. The receptor source for this set is a young man in good health. Some clones in this sample may be carry-over from other donors' samples.

The gene calls are TRBV7-9 and TRBJ2-1, with 14 bases that match TRBD2. Germline-derived CDR1 and CDR2 are SEHNR and FQNEAQ (reference sequence). CDR3 length: 19 residues. V shed 5 bases and J 6 bases; nucleotides not matched to a gene: 15. Written as DNA, the CDR3 is TGTGCCAGCAGCCAACCGGGACTAGCGGGAGTCTTCGTGGGCAATGAGCAGTTCTTC. Protein: CASSQPGLAGVFVGNEQFF.

The V call is TRBV7-2, the J call TRBJ1-5; D not certain. V was shortened by 4 bases and J by 2 bases, with 15 bases between the two germline ends. Germline assignment: CDR1 SGHTA and CDR2 FQGNSA. This CDR3 contains 16 residues. The CDR3 DNA reads TGTGCCAGCAGCTCCATTTTGAGTACGGGCAATCAGCCCCAGCATTTT. Translating gives CASSSILSTGNQPQHF.

Remarks on this clone: The same CDR3 also results from other DNA sequences found in this sample. This chain joins TRBV29-1 and TRBJ2-7, with 11 positions matching TRBD2. The germline V gene has CDR1 SQVTM and CDR2 ANQGSEA. With V trimmed by 5 bases and J by 3 bases, 0 bases remained unmatched. The CDR3 extends over 12 amino acids. The CDR3 reads CSVLAGGYEQYF. Written as DNA, the CDR3 is TGCAGCGTTCTAGCGGGGGGCTACGAGCAGTACTTC.

This sequence joins TRBV14 and TRBJ2-3, with D unresolved. The CDR3 runs to 13 residues. Between the trimmed V and J ends, which lost 4 bases and 2 bases, there was a span of 7 bases. Per the germline V gene, CDR1 is SGHDN and CDR2 is FVKESK. The DNA of the CDR3 is TGTGCCAGCAGCCGGGGTTACACAGATACGCAGTATTTT. Protein product: CASSRGYTDTQYF.

The V and J genes are TRBV9 and TRBJ2-5; TRBD2 aligns across 7 bases. J gave up 5 bases and V 0 bases, and 7 bases lay outside the gene matches. The germline CDR1 and CDR2 sequences are SGDLS and YYNGEE. CDR3 length equals 15 residues. DNA for the CDR3: TGTGCCAGCAGCGTAGGGTGGGAGGGGACGGAGACCCAGTACTTC. This gives the protein CASSVGWEGTETQYF.

This sequence joins TRBV28 and TRBJ2-6, with 7 bases lining up with TRBD2. Germline V CDR1 and CDR2: MDHEN, SYDVKM. CDR3 length equals 18 residues. V dropped 9 bases and J dropped 0; count of bases not matched to a gene: 14. The CDR3 region has the DNA TGTGCCAGATCGCTCCGGGACTACCTAAGCTCTGGGGCCAACGTCCTGACTTTC. The encoded protein is CARSLRDYLSSGANVLTF.

This chain uses TRBV5-6 with TRBJ2-3, with 11 nucleotides matching TRBD2. CDR1 is SGHDT, CDR2 YYEEEE, per germline. The J segment lost 4 bases and the V segment lost 4 bases, leaving 11 bases of the junction unmatched. This CDR3 comprises 17 residues. CDR3 sequence reads: CASSAASGRSPPDTQYF. In DNA, the CDR3 is TGTGCCAGCAGCGCTGCTAGCGGGAGGTCCCCCCCAGATACGCAGTATTTT.

The chain couples TRBV6-1 to TRBJ2-7; 7 positions agree with TRBD1. Trimming took 6 bases from V and 2 from J; bases not matched to a gene: 10. The CDR3 covers 15 residues. Germline CDR1 is MNHNS and CDR2 is SASEGT. CDR3 protein: CASRQGHFLPYEQYF. In nucleotides, the CDR3 is TGTGCCAGCAGACAGGGGCACTTTCTTCCCTACGAGCAGTACTTC.

V is TRBV6-6 and J is TRBJ2-1; the match to TRBD2 covers 11 bases. Germline CDR1 reads MNHNY; CDR2 reads SVGAGI (reference sequence). V gave up 5 bases and J gave up 4 bases; unmatched junction bases: 4. This CDR3 contains 15 residues. Here the CDR3 DNA reads TGTGCCAGCAGTGAGACTAGCGGGAAATACAATGAGCAGTTCTTC. Translation gives CASSETSGKYNEQFF.

The chain has TRBV5-1 and TRBJ1-2; weak D call: TRBD1 (6 bases). Trimming shortened V by 4 bases and J by 0 bases, and 10 bases separated the two germline ends. Germline V gene sequence: CDR1 SGHRS, CDR2 YFSETQ. The CDR3 covers 14 residues. CDR3: CASSPWTANYGYTF. For the CDR3, the DNA is TGCGCCAGCAGCCCATGGACAGCTAACTATGGCTACACCTTC.

CDR3 amino acids: CASSDTYLELRTGELFF. For the CDR3, the DNA is TGTGCCAGCAGTGACACCTACTTAGAACTTCGGACCGGGGAGCTGTTTTTT. The rearrangement joins TRBV6-1 to TRBJ2-2; D is unresolved. Germline-derived CDR1 and CDR2 are MNHNS and SASEGT. The length of the CDR3 is 17 residues. V shed 3 bases and J shed 5 bases, with 19 bases lying between them.

This clone was detected once. The V call is TRBV11-2, the J call TRBJ2-7; TRBD1 matches at 7 bases. The CDR3 extends over 14 amino acids. V dropped 5 bases and J dropped 6; count of bases not matched to a gene: 10. Germline V CDR1 and CDR2: SGHAT, FQNNGV. In DNA, the CDR3 is TGTGCCAGCAGCGCAAGGACAGGACTTCTCGAGCAGTACTTC. It encodes CASSARTGLLEQYF.

The gene calls are TRBV7-8 and TRBJ2-7; the match to TRBD1 covers 9 bases. The CDR3 extends over 19 amino acids. Per germline, CDR1 SGHVS and CDR2 FQNEAQ. The V segment lost 3 bases and the J segment 5 bases; nucleotides outside the gene matches: 20. CDR3 protein: CASSLGIGIGTGKVNEQYF. The CDR3 DNA sequence: TGTGCCAGCAGCTTGGGTATCGGTATCGGGACAGGGAAAGTCAACGAGCAGTACTTC.

The chain combines TRBV4-3 with TRBJ2-6; 8 bases map to TRBD1. Germline-derived CDR1 and CDR2 are LGHNA and YSLEER. After removal of 4 bases from V and 4 bases from J, the junction contained 9 bases not matched to a gene. The CDR3 consists of 17 residues. As DNA, the CDR3 is TGCGCCAGCAGCCGCGGGCAGGGGGCGGAAGGGGCCAACGTCCTGACTTTC. Protein product: CASSRGQGAEGANVLTF.

As to this clone: Other DNA sequences in this specimen translate into the identical CDR3. This chain links TRBV27 with TRBJ2-3; TRBD2 agrees at 14 bases. From germline, CDR1 is MNHEY and CDR2 SMNVEV (reference sequence). The ends lost 2 bases at V and 3 bases at J; junction bases unmatched: 4. The CDR3 sequence is 17 residues long. The CDR3 is CASSLIGTSGSTDTQYF. The DNA for the CDR3 is TGTGCCAGCAGTTTAATAGGGACTAGCGGGAGTACAGATACGCAGTATTTT.

V is TRBV7-9 and J is TRBJ1-2, with D tentatively TRBD1 (5 bases). CDR3 size: 14 residues. V lost 5 bases, J lost 7 bases, and 17 bases lay in between. The V gene's germline CDR1 is SEHNR and CDR2 FQNEAQ (reference sequence). This CDR3 is CASSPGGEISGYTF. As DNA, the CDR3 is TGTGCCAGCAGCCCGGGGGGAGAGATAAGTGGCTACACCTTC.

Comment on this clone: The sample carries other DNA sequences with the same CDR3. V gene TRBV9 combines with J gene TRBJ2-7, with TRBD2 matching 10 bases. Germline values: CDR1 SGDLS, CDR2 YYNGEE. The CDR3 spans 15 residues. The J segment lost 3 bases and the V segment lost 0 bases, leaving 3 bases of the junction unmatched. CDR3 region: CASSVGPSGSYEQYF. CDR3 DNA: TGTGCCAGCAGCGTAGGACCTAGCGGGAGCTACGAGCAGTACTTC.

The gene calls are TRBV7-2 and TRBJ1-1; 8 nucleotides match TRBD1. The length of the CDR3 is 16 residues. From germline, CDR1 is SGHTA and CDR2 FQGNSA. J lost 1 base, V lost 5 bases, and 9 bases had no gene match. The CDR3 DNA reads TGTGCCAGCAGCCCCGACAGGGGTCTTGGGAACACTGAAGCTTTCTTT. Protein sequence: CASSPDRGLGNTEAFF.

The chain carries TRBV9 and TRBJ2-7, with 7 bases fitting TRBD2. The CDR3 is 14 residues long. Per the germline V gene, CDR1 is SGDLS and CDR2 is YYNGEE. Losses at the gene ends were 4 bases for V and 3 bases for J; bases not matched to a gene: 7. The CDR3 spells CASSQTGTNYEQYF. The CDR3 region has the DNA TGTGCCAGCAGCCAAACCGGGACTAACTACGAGCAGTACTTC.

On this clone: This same CDR3 is encoded by further DNA sequences in the sample. CDR3 nucleotide sequence: TGTGCCAGCAGTTTATCACGGGGCACTGAAGCTTTCTTT. It yields the protein CASSLSRGTEAFF. The chain combines TRBV27 with TRBJ1-1; the D is unclear. The V gene's germline CDR1 is MNHEY and CDR2 SMNVEV (reference sequence). CDR3 length: 13 amino acids. The V gene lost 0 bases and the J gene lost 4 bases, with 6 bases spanning the gap.

The rearrangement uses TRBV13 and TRBJ1-3; 10 bases are shared with TRBD1. This CDR3 has 16 residues. V lost 3 bases and J lost 6; bases outside the gene matches: 8. Germline V gives CDR1 PRHDT, CDR2 FYEKMQ (reference sequence). The CDR3 nucleotides are TGTGCCAGCAGCTTGGAAGGACAGGGGGTTCAAAACACCATATATTTT. Protein: CASSLEGQGVQNTIYF.

CDR3 DNA: TGCGCCAGCAGCGGCGACAAGCTTTCCTACGAGCAGTACTTC. Translated: CASSGDKLSYEQYF. This chain connects TRBV5-1 to TRBJ2-7; D is uncertain. Trimming took off 4 bases at V and 1 base at J, with 12 bases between the two ends. The length of the CDR3 is 14 residues. Germline lookup yields CDR1 SGHRS and CDR2 YFSETQ. The complete variable domain, with remaining parts taken from reference TRBV5-1 and TRBJ2-7, reads KAGVTQTPRYLIKTRGQQVTLSCSPISGHRSVSWYQQTPGQGLQFLFEYFSETQRNKGNFPGRFSGRQFSNSRSEMNVSTLELGDSALYLCASSGDKLSYEQYFGPGTRLTVT.